Shown below are 22 T cell receptor beta chains from a single sample sequenced in a study of blood T cell repertoires in COVID-19. Assay: immunoSEQ multiplex PCR; the TCRdb copy retains only in-frame clones and omits some. The repertoire has around 170,000 clones, roughly 80% of them found once; the top ten carry about an eighth. Sequenced material: PBMCs or T cells enriched from blood (not recorded which). The receptors were sampled from a man between 45 and 60 years old who had recovered from COVID-19.

The chain combines TRBV9 with TRBJ2-7, with D possibly being TRBD2 (5 bases). From germline, CDR1 is SGDLS and CDR2 YYNGEE. This CDR3 region has 12 residues. Between the trimmed V and J ends, which lost 3 bases and 6 bases, there was a span of 10 bases. CDR3 sequence: CASSALGSEQYF. CDR3 coding DNA: TGTGCCAGCAGCGCCCTAGGGAGCGAGCAGTACTTC.

The gene calls are TRBV6-2 or TRBV6-3 and TRBJ2-2; D is possibly TRBD2 (5 bases). V was pared by 0 bases and J by 1 base, with 15 bases between. Germline V gene data show CDR1 as MNHEY and CDR2 as SVGEGT. This CDR3 comprises 18 residues. The CDR3 reads CASSYSSLLGRNTGELFF. In nucleotides, the CDR3 is TGTGCCAGCAGTTACTCGTCATTACTAGGACGGAACACCGGGGAGCTGTTTTTT.

The chain uses TRBV11-2 and TRBJ1-4, with D possibly TRBD1 on 5 matching bases. The CDR3 is made up of 15 amino acids. The germline gives CDR1 SGHAT, CDR2 FQNNGV. V lost 5 bases, J lost 8 bases, and 18 bases lay in between. The CDR3 DNA is TGTGCCAGCAGCCTGGGGTTTGGGGCGGAGGAAAAACTGTTTTTT. It translates to CASSLGFGAEEKLFF.

The rearrangement uses TRBV6-1 and TRBJ2-2, with D maybe TRBD2 (6 bases). Germline CDR1 is MNHNS and CDR2 is SASEGT. CDR3 length: 17 amino acids. V was clipped by 4 bases and J by 6 bases, with 21 bases between them. CDR3 nucleotide sequence: TGTGCCAGCAGTGGGGAACGTGGGGGGAAAAAGGCCGGGGAGCTGTTTTTT. This sequence encodes CASSGERGGKKAGELFF.

In this sample, this clone turned up many times. The genes are TRBV6-5 and TRBJ1-2, with 9 bases aligning to TRBD1. Looked up from germline, CDR1 is MNHEY and CDR2 is SVGAGI. The trim removed 6 bases at V and 4 bases at J, leaving 6 bases unmatched. The CDR3 is made up of 14 amino acids. The chain's CDR3 is CASRRDRGIYGYTF. As DNA, the CDR3 is TGTGCCAGCAGGAGAGACAGGGGGATCTATGGCTACACCTTC.

This clone turned up a few times. The V call is TRBV6-5, the J call TRBJ1-2; tentative D call: TRBD1 (5 bases). CDR1 and CDR2 (germline): MNHEY, SVGAGI. This CDR3 has 15 amino acids. The germline V and J ends were trimmed by 0 bases and 8 bases, with 16 bases remaining between them. This chain's CDR3 is CASSYSYDSTQGYTF. CDR3 coding DNA: TGTGCCAGCAGTTACTCGTACGACAGCACCCAAGGCTACACCTTC.

CDR3 sequence (DNA): TGTGCCAGCAGCGACTCGGGAGGGGATGGCTACACCTTC. Its protein is CASSDSGGDGYTF. The V and J genes are TRBV9 and TRBJ1-2; the D gene is possibly TRBD1 (5 bases). This CDR3 is built from 13 residues. Trimming pared 3 bases from V and 6 bases from J, leaving 12 bases between. Germline CDR1 is SGDLS and CDR2 is YYNGEE.

The chain links TRBV7-3 to TRBJ2-2, with a weak D call TRBD2 (5 bases). V gave up 9 bases and J gave up 4 bases, with 12 bases separating them. This CDR3 has 13 amino acids. CDR1 is SGHTA and CDR2 is FQGTGA in the germline V gene. CDR3 in amino acids: CASKSGPTGELFF. CDR3 bases: TGTGCCAGTAAGAGCGGACCCACCGGGGAGCTGTTTTTT.

The V gene is TRBV5-1, the J gene TRBJ2-7; D might be TRBD1 (6 bases). Between the trimmed V and J ends, which lost 6 bases and 0 bases, there was a span of 16 bases. Germline CDR1 and CDR2: SGHRS and YFSETQ. The length of the CDR3 is 15 residues. The DNA of the CDR3 is TGCGCCAGCAAGGCCAGGGGCGACTTCTCCTACGAGCAGTACTTC. Translating gives CASKARGDFSYEQYF.

This chain links TRBV28 with TRBJ1-2; D is possibly TRBD1 (5 bases). Trimming left V 3 bases short and J 4 bases short, with 9 bases between. The CDR3 is 13 amino acids. CDR1 is MDHEN and CDR2 is SYDVKM in the germline V gene. For the CDR3, the DNA is TGTGCCAGCAGTTTTGGGGCAGGCTATGGCTACACCTTC. This codes for CASSFGAGYGYTF.

CDR3 in amino acids: CASSLGTIPGEQFF. The CDR3 nucleotides are TGTGCCAGCAGCTTGGGGACTATTCCCGGTGAGCAGTTCTTC. This chain joins TRBV5-5 and TRBJ2-1; tentative D call: TRBD2 (6 bases). Trimming stripped 0 bases from V and 9 bases from J, with 13 bases between. CDR1 is SGHKS and CDR2 is YYEKEE in the germline V gene (reference sequence). The CDR3 covers 14 residues.

The rearrangement uses TRBV6-4 and TRBJ1-6; TRBD1 agrees at 7 bases. The V segment lost 6 bases and the J segment 7 bases; nucleotides outside the gene matches: 6. The CDR3 contains 14 residues. Germline V lookup: CDR1 MRHNA, CDR2 SNTAGT. The CDR3 reads CASRDQGGNSPLHF. CDR3 DNA sequence: TGTGCCAGCAGAGATCAGGGGGGCAATTCACCCCTCCACTTT.

The CDR3 DNA reads TGTGCCACCACCTCTACAGGGGGCGGGGGAGAGACCCAGTACTTC. Encoded protein: CATTSTGGGGETQYF. J is TRBJ2-5 and V is TRBV15; TRBD1 aligns across 9 bases. CDR1 and CDR2 (germline): LNHNV, YYDKDF (reference sequence). The ends lost 7 bases at V and 4 bases at J; junction bases unmatched: 10. This CDR3 is 15 amino acids long.

The chain carries TRBV24-1 and TRBJ2-2; 7 nucleotides line up with TRBD1. Trimming at V came to 10 bases and at J to 4 bases, leaving 8 bases not matched to a gene. This CDR3 comprises 14 residues. The germline CDR1 and CDR2 sequences are KGHDR and SFDVKD. The CDR3 nucleotides read TGTGCCACTCTCGGGGCAGGGGGCACCGGGGAGCTGTTTTTT. It yields the protein CATLGAGGTGELFF.

The rearrangement uses TRBV18 and TRBJ1-5; 7 nucleotides agree with TRBD1. Germline loops: CDR1 KGHSH, CDR2 LQKENI. This CDR3 has 15 residues. V lost 4 bases to trimming and J lost 7 bases; unmatched junction nucleotides: 10. In DNA, the CDR3 is TGTGCCAGCTCACTCATACAGGGGCAGGGACAGCCCCAGCATTTT. It yields the protein CASSLIQGQGQPQHF.

The chain carries TRBV9 and TRBJ1-3; maybe TRBD1 (5 bases). Germline V gene sequence: CDR1 SGDLS, CDR2 YYNGEE. CDR3 length: 16 amino acids. Trimming pared 3 bases from V and 2 bases from J, leaving 15 bases between. DNA for the CDR3: TGTGCCAGCAGCGCGGGGGAGGGAATTCCTGGAAACACCATATATTTT. Translated: CASSAGEGIPGNTIYF.

V and J are TRBV7-2 and TRBJ2-1; 10 bases agree with TRBD1. Losses at the gene ends were 5 bases for V and 2 bases for J; bases not matched to a gene: 6. The CDR3 covers 16 residues. Germline V gene sequence: CDR1 SGHTA, CDR2 FQGNSA. The DNA of the CDR3 is TGTGCCAGCAGCGCCACCGGGACAGGGGCCTACAATGAGCAGTTCTTC. This gives the protein CASSATGTGAYNEQFF.

This rearrangement joins TRBV12-5 to TRBJ1-1; D remains unclear. The CDR3 is 13 amino acids. Germline V lookup: CDR1 LGHNT, CDR2 FRNRAP. DNA for the CDR3: TGTGCGTTAAGTAGCGGTTACAACACTGAAGCTTTCTTT. Its translation: CALSSGYNTEAFF.

This chain joins TRBV19 and TRBJ2-4; maybe TRBD1 (5 bases). This CDR3 comprises 17 residues. V was cut by 0 bases and J by 0 bases, with 12 bases left in between. The V gene's germline CDR1 is LNHDA and CDR2 SQIVND (reference sequence). The CDR3 coding sequence is TGTGCCAGTAGTATAGAGGGGCTATCACAAGCCAAAAACATTCAGTACTTC. Translation gives CASSIEGLSQAKNIQYF.

V gene TRBV12-3 or TRBV12-4 combines with J gene TRBJ1-2, with a possible D match to TRBD1 (5 bases). The V end was cut by 2 bases, the J end by 8 bases, with 9 bases between. The CDR3 is 12 residues long. The CDR3 sequence: CASSLLKGGYTF. CDR3 coding DNA: TGTGCCAGCAGTTTACTCAAGGGGGGCTACACCTTC.

The V call is TRBV6-5, the J call TRBJ2-5; 9 nucleotides match TRBD2. Trimming removed 5 bases from V and 1 base from J; junction bases left unmatched: 5. CDR3 size: 15 residues. CDR1 and CDR2 from the germline V gene are MNHEY and SVGAGI. Here the CDR3 reads CASSKYSGGQETQYF. Written as DNA, the CDR3 is TGTGCCAGCAGTAAATATAGCGGGGGCCAAGAGACCCAGTACTTC.

This rearrangement joins TRBV7-8 to TRBJ2-3; tentatively, D is TRBD1 (6 bases). V was trimmed by 6 bases and J by 0 bases, leaving 10 bases between them. Germline V gene sequence: CDR1 SGHVS, CDR2 FQNEAQ. The CDR3 runs to 14 residues. Written as DNA, the CDR3 is TGTGCCAGCAGTCGGGACACAAGCACAGATACGCAGTATTTT. Protein: CASSRDTSTDTQYF.